The 22 T cell receptor beta chains below all came from one sample that was sequenced in a study of vaccination effects on CD4 cells after COVID-19. Before any sequencing was done, the ViraFEST assay used viral peptide pools to expand antigen-specific CD4+ T cells. When more than 9 days of culture had elapsed, CD4+ T cells were isolated. Two-dose BNT162b2 or mRNA-1273 vaccination was given to participants. Method: immunoSEQ multiplex PCR; TCRdb's copy keeps in-frame clones and lacks some. Of 60,000 to 90,000 clones listed, about 80% are singletons. Which antigens these TCRs recognize remains unknown. Sample: CD4+ T cells from PBMCs cultured with HCoV-229E spike peptides, taken after COVID-19 vaccination. These receptors were obtained from a human donor who received a COVID-19 vaccine.

The chain employs TRBV7-2 and TRBJ2-1; D might be TRBD2 (6 bases). CDR1 is SGHTA, CDR2 FQGNSA, per germline. V was trimmed by 2 bases and J by 2 bases, leaving 13 bases between them. The CDR3 is made up of 16 amino acids. The CDR3 coding sequence is TGTGCCAGCAGCTTATTTCGGGACTTTACCTACAATGAGCAGTTCTTC. The encoded protein is CASSLFRDFTYNEQFF.

The CDR3 region has the DNA TGTGCCAGCAGCTTAGTAGGCCCCAGAGACTACAATGAGCAGTTCTTC. This translates into CASSLVGPRDYNEQFF. V usage is TRBV7-2 and J usage is TRBJ2-1; D not certain. The CDR3 loop spans 16 amino acids. From germline, CDR1 is SGHTA and CDR2 FQGNSA. V lost 1 base and J lost 3, with 13 bases in between. The full variable domain, in which reference TRBV7-2 and TRBJ2-1 provide the parts outside the CDR3, is GAGVSQSPSNKVTEKGKDVELRCDPISGHTALYWYRQSLGQGLEFLIYFQGNSAPDKSGLPSDRFSAERTGGSVSTLTIQRTQQEDSAVYLCASSLVGPRDYNEQFFGPGTRLTVL.

The chain couples TRBV7-8 to TRBJ2-2; tentative D call: TRBD1 (5 bases). Per germline, CDR1 SGHVS and CDR2 FQNEAQ. CDR3 size: 13 residues. The ends were cut back, 4 bases at V and 6 bases at J, with 9 bases in the middle. In DNA form, the CDR3 reads TGTGCCAGCAGCTATGGACACCCCGGGGAGCTGTTTTTT. It codes for CASSYGHPGELFF. The full variable domain, with the rest looked up from reference TRBV7-8 and TRBJ2-2, is GAGVSQSPRYKVAKRGQDVALRCDPISGHVSLFWYQQALGQGPEFLTYFQNEAQLDKSGLPSDRFFAERPEGSVSTLKIQRTQQEDSAVYLCASSYGHPGELFFGEGSRLTVL.

V gene TRBV5-8 combines with J gene TRBJ2-7; D gene uncertain. The V end lost 5 bases, the J end lost 2 bases, and 14 bases lay between the germline ends. Germline V gene lookup returns CDR1 SGHTS and CDR2 YDEGEE. The CDR3 extends over 14 amino acids. DNA of the CDR3: TGTGCCAGCAGGGCCCTGGCAGGTACCTACGAGCAGTACGTC. Translation gives CASRALAGTYEQYV.

V and J are TRBV15 and TRBJ2-7; 7 bases map to TRBD1. CDR1 is LNHNV, CDR2 YYDKDF, per germline (reference sequence). The V gene end was trimmed by 5 bases and the J gene end by 0 bases; junction bases not matched to a gene: 16. CDR3 length equals 18 residues. The CDR3 sequence is CATSFDNTGTASSYEQYV. In DNA, the CDR3 is TGTGCCACCAGCTTCGATAATACCGGGACAGCTAGCTCCTACGAGCAGTACGTC.

The chain has TRBV3-1 (or the pseudogene TRBV3-2) and TRBJ1-2; D possibly corresponds to TRBD1 (5 bases). Trimming pared 0 bases from V and 7 bases from J, leaving 15 bases between. The CDR3 is 15 residues long. CDR1 is LGHDT and CDR2 is YNNKEL in the germline V gene (reference sequence). CDR3 amino acids: CASSQDWGLDRGYTF. In nucleotides, the CDR3 is TGTGCCAGCAGCCAAGATTGGGGACTAGATCGTGGCTACACCTTC.

The count of this clone is one. The chain links TRBV20-1 to TRBJ2-4, with D possibly being TRBD1 (5 bases). The CDR3 is 11 amino acids. CDR1 and CDR2 (germline): DFQATT, SNEGSKA (reference sequence). Trimming pared 3 bases from V and 6 bases from J, leaving 6 bases between. In DNA form, the CDR3 reads TGCAGTGCTAGTCAGGGAAACATTCAGTACTTC. Amino acid sequence: CSASQGNIQYF.

The V call is TRBV7-3, the J call TRBJ2-1; 10 bases fit TRBD1. The CDR3 totals 16 residues. Germline V gene sequence: CDR1 SGHTA, CDR2 FQGTGA. After removal of 0 bases from V and 10 bases from J, the junction contained 9 bases not matched to a gene. The CDR3 bases are TGTGCCAGCAGCTTAACCGGGGGGACAGGGGATTGGGAGCAGTTCTTC. This encodes CASSLTGGTGDWEQFF.

This chain joins TRBV18 and TRBJ2-1; 11 positions agree with TRBD1. Germline trimming cut 3 bases from V and 1 base from J; bases unmatched to any gene: 5. This CDR3 has 17 amino acids. CDR1 KGHSH and CDR2 LQKENI come from the germline V gene. The chain's CDR3 is CASSPVGTGGSYNEQFF. The CDR3 DNA sequence: TGTGCCAGCTCACCCGTCGGGACAGGGGGATCCTACAATGAGCAGTTCTTC. The variable domain in full, completed from reference TRBV18 and TRBJ2-1, reads NAGVMQNPRHLVRRRGQEARLRCSPMKGHSHVYWYRQLPEEGLKFMVYLQKENIIDESGMPKERFSAEFPKEGPSILRIQQVVRGDSAAYFCASSPVGTGGSYNEQFFGPGTRLTVL.

A few counts support this clone. The genes are TRBV9 and TRBJ1-1; TRBD1 might be the D (6 bases). CDR1 is SGDLS and CDR2 is YYNGEE in the germline V gene. The length of the CDR3 is 14 residues. V was trimmed by 6 bases and J by 1 base, leaving 13 bases between them. CDR3 amino acids: CASTRGQRNTEAFF. The CDR3 DNA follows: TGTGCCAGCACCCGAGGACAGCGGAACACTGAAGCTTTCTTT.

The chain is built from TRBV12-5 and TRBJ2-7; D may match TRBD1 or TRBD2 (6 bases each). CDR1 is LGHNT and CDR2 is FRNRAP in the germline V gene. The V end lost 0 bases, the J end lost 1 base, and 13 bases lay between the germline ends. This CDR3 comprises 16 residues. CDR3 loop: CASGLVLGGLSYEQYV. DNA for the CDR3: TGTGCTAGTGGTTTGGTACTCGGGGGCTTATCCTACGAGCAGTACGTC.

The chain carries TRBV20-1 and TRBJ2-2; weak D call: TRBD2 (5 bases). Trimming stripped 3 bases from V and 6 bases from J, with 5 bases between. The germline CDR1 and CDR2 sequences are DFQATT and SNEGSKA (reference sequence). This CDR3 has 11 residues. CDR3 residues: CSARGAGELFF. The CDR3 DNA is TGCAGTGCTAGGGGAGCCGGGGAGCTGTTTTTT.

This clone appeared a single time. The chain has TRBV19 and TRBJ1-2; D remains ambiguous. CDR3 length equals 13 residues. Trimming left V 6 bases short and J 6 bases short, with 14 bases between. Germline values: CDR1 LNHDA, CDR2 SQIVND (reference sequence). CDR3 amino acids: CASRAGARHGYTF. The CDR3, as DNA: TGTGCCAGTAGAGCTGGCGCCCGCCATGGCTACACCTTC.

This clone came up a few times. CDR3 residues: CASSQGRGLNQPQHF. CDR3 sequence (DNA): TGTGCCAGCAGCCAGGGAAGAGGGCTCAATCAGCCCCAGCATTTT. The J gene is TRBJ1-5, the V gene TRBV3-1 (or the pseudogene TRBV3-2); D gene unclear. V lost 3 bases to trimming and J lost 3 bases, with 12 bases between them. Germline CDR1 LGHDT, CDR2 YNNKEL (reference sequence). The CDR3 length is 15 residues.

The rearrangement joins TRBV25-1 to TRBJ1-1; 10 nucleotides align to TRBD1. Germline V gene data show CDR1 as MGHDK and CDR2 as SYGVNS. The CDR3 extends over 16 amino acids. V shed 7 bases and J 2 bases; nucleotides not matched to a gene: 10. The CDR3 nucleotides are TGTGCCAGCACTTCCAGTCGACAGGGGGCCAACACTGAAGCTTTCTTT. Translating gives CASTSSRQGANTEAFF.

The CDR3 region has the DNA TGTGCCAGCAGCCCCGGGACACCCTCCTACAATGAGCAGTTCTTC. Translated, it gives CASSPGTPSYNEQFF. V and J are TRBV7-8 and TRBJ2-1; D is perhaps TRBD1 (6 bases). V was pared by 5 bases and J by 0 bases, with 11 bases between. CDR1 and CDR2 (germline): SGHVS, FQNEAQ. CDR3 length: 15 amino acids.

About this clone: The sample has other DNA sequences that encode this CDR3 too. This rearrangement joins TRBV5-8 to TRBJ1-1; TRBD1 is a possible D gene (5 bases). With 8 bases removed from V and 4 bases from J, the gap between germline ends came to 9 bases. CDR1 and CDR2 from the germline V gene are SGHTS and YDEGEE. CDR3 length: 11 residues. Here the CDR3 DNA reads TGTGCCAGTCCGGGGGGCACTGAAGCTTTCTTT. This sequence encodes CASPGGTEAFF.

The chain combines TRBV5-1 with TRBJ2-5; D perhaps matches TRBD1 (6 bases). The V end lost 4 bases, the J end lost 6 bases, and 19 bases lay between the germline ends. Per germline, CDR1 SGHRS and CDR2 YFSETQ. This CDR3 contains 15 residues. CDR3 sequence: CASSRITGPWKTQYF. As DNA, the CDR3 is TGCGCCAGCAGCCGTATAACAGGGCCCTGGAAGACCCAGTACTTC.

V and J are TRBV28 and TRBJ1-2; no clear D gene. Germline V gene data show CDR1 as MDHEN and CDR2 as SYDVKM. The CDR3 is made up of 11 amino acids. Trimming pared 5 bases from V and 6 bases from J, leaving 7 bases between. The CDR3 sequence is CASSTSHGYTF. In DNA, the CDR3 is TGTGCCAGCAGTACGAGCCATGGCTACACCTTC.

The chain is built from TRBV21-1 and TRBJ2-7. TRBV21-1 is assigned pseudogene status. The CDR3 sequence is 15 residues long. Here the CDR3 reads CASRQDRLKTYEQYV. CDR3 in DNA: TGTGCCAGCAGACAAGACAGACTAAAAACCTACGAGCAGTACGTC.

The V gene is TRBV24-1, the J gene TRBJ1-1, with TRBD1 matching over 10 bases. CDR3 length: 15 amino acids. CDR1 is KGHDR, CDR2 SFDVKD, per germline. V lost 4 bases, J lost 4 bases, and 5 bases stayed unmatched. CDR3 bases: TGTGCCACCAGTGACTCGACAGGGGGCATCACTGAAGCTTTCTTT. Its translation is CATSDSTGGITEAFF.

This rearrangement joins TRBV6-6 to TRBJ1-4; 8 bases align to TRBD1. V shed 0 bases and J 7 bases; nucleotides not matched to a gene: 4. This CDR3 contains 15 residues. Germline loops: CDR1 MNHNY, CDR2 SVGAGI (reference sequence). CDR3 bases: TGTGCCAGCAGTTACTCCGGACAGGGAGGTGAAAAACTGTTTTTT. It is translated as CASSYSGQGGEKLFF.